Each of the 21 T cell receptor beta chains below was sequenced from the same sample in a study of PD-1 blockade in classical Hodgkin lymphoma. Produced via immunoSEQ multiplex PCR; TCRdb's table is partial and in-frame only. The table records approximately 22,000 clones, 70% to 80% of them present only once. Time point meaning: cycle 4 day 1 (C4D1), after 6 weeks of nivolumab. Each of the patients experienced relapse following autologous stem cell transplantation, and their brentuximab vedotin exposure differed. Using magnetic negative selection, the CD4+ T cells were separated out of thawed PBMCs. The specimen was CD4+ T cells from blood, collected before the fourth cycle of nivolumab. The origin of the receptors is a human donor with classical Hodgkin lymphoma.

The chain has TRBV18 and TRBJ1-1; TRBD1 might be the D (6 bases). This CDR3 has 14 amino acids. Trimming took 3 bases from V and 8 from J, leaving 16 bases between them. Germline V lookup: CDR1 KGHSH, CDR2 LQKENI. CDR3 sequence: CASSPTGTGEEAFF. CDR3 in DNA: TGTGCCAGCTCACCGACAGGCACCGGGGAGGAAGCTTTCTTT.

This clone was counted once. This sequence joins TRBV30 and TRBJ1-2; 10 nucleotides align to TRBD1. The V and J ends lost 2 bases and 8 bases, in that order; junction bases with no gene match: 8. In germline, CDR1 is GTSNPN, CDR2 SVGIG (reference sequence). CDR3 length equals 14 residues. The CDR3 DNA reads as TGTGCCTGGAGTCCCCCGGGACAGGGGAACGGCTACACCTTC. It translates to CAWSPPGQGNGYTF. Variable domain in full (rest from reference TRBV30 and TRBJ1-2): SQTIHQWPATLVQPVGSPLSLECTVEGTSNPNLYWYRQAAGRGLQLLFYSVGIGQISSEVPQNLSASRPQDRQFILSSKKLLLSDSGFYLCAWSPPGQGNGYTFGSGTRLTVV.

The gene calls are TRBV11-2 and TRBJ1-2; D ambiguous. The germline gives CDR1 SGHAT, CDR2 FQNNGV. The CDR3 sequence is 12 residues long. Trimming took off 5 bases at V and 5 bases at J, with 9 bases between the two ends. As DNA, the CDR3 is TGTGCCAGCAGCCGAGGTTCTTATGGCTACACCTTC. Protein: CASSRGSYGYTF. Full variable domain (outside the CDR3, taken from reference TRBV11-2 and TRBJ1-2): EAGVAQSPRYKIIEKRQSVAFWCNPISGHATLYWYQQILGQGPKLLIQFQNNGVVDDSQLPKDRFSAERLKGVDSTLKIQPAKLEDSAVYLCASSRGSYGYTFGSGTRLTVV.

DNA for the CDR3: TGTGCCAGCAGTTCCCGGGCGAGCAATCAGCCCCAGCATTTT. Amino acid sequence: CASSSRASNQPQHF. The rearrangement uses TRBV6-5 and TRBJ1-5; D call uncertain. Germline loops: CDR1 MNHEY, CDR2 SVGAGI. The V gene lost 4 bases and the J gene lost 1 base, with 8 bases spanning the gap. CDR3 length: 14 amino acids.

A remark on this clone: A read error may produce the germline difference seen at one junction end. V is TRBV7-7 and J is TRBJ2-5; no reliable D call. The CDR3 sequence is 15 residues long. CDR1 and CDR2 (germline): SSHAT, FNYEAQ (reference sequence). The CDR3 loop reads CASSLQIGREETQYF. The CDR3 DNA reads as TGTGCTAGCAGCCTCCAGATTGGGCGCGAAGAGACCCAGTACTTC.

The chain combines TRBV5-1 with TRBJ2-3, with D maybe TRBD2 (8 bases). V gave up 3 bases and J gave up 5 bases, with 19 bases separating them. This CDR3 contains 16 residues. Germline assignment: CDR1 SGHRS and CDR2 YFSETQ. CDR3: CASSSIRQGLGDTQYF. The CDR3 region has the DNA TGCGCCAGCAGCTCAATCCGACAGGGACTAGGAGATACGCAGTATTTT.

The CDR3 DNA reads as TGTGCCAGCAGCCCGGGGACAGGATTACACTACGAGCAGTACTTC. This encodes CASSPGTGLHYEQYF. This chain links TRBV7-2 with TRBJ2-7, with 8 bases lining up with TRBD1. The V gene's germline CDR1 is SGHTA and CDR2 FQGNSA. This CDR3 has 15 residues. V trimming: 5 bases; J trimming: 3 bases; junction bases outside the gene matches: 9.

This clone came up a few times. The rearrangement uses TRBV11-3 and TRBJ2-1; TRBD2 agrees at 9 bases. This CDR3 is 16 amino acids long. Germline V lookup: CDR1 SGHNT, CDR2 YENEEA. The V segment lost 0 bases and the J segment 7 bases; nucleotides outside the gene matches: 7. CDR3 protein: CASSLDGRGGQNEQFF. The CDR3 DNA sequence: TGTGCCAGCAGCTTAGATGGGCGGGGGGGCCAAAATGAGCAGTTCTTC.

The rearrangement joins TRBV5-1 to TRBJ2-3, with 12 bases identical to TRBD2. CDR1 is SGHRS and CDR2 is YFSETQ in the germline V gene. The V segment lost 1 base and the J segment 5 bases; nucleotides outside the gene matches: 5. The CDR3 sequence is 16 residues long. CDR3 in DNA: TGCGCCAGCAGCTTGTTTACTAGCGGGGGGTTAGATACGCAGTATTTT. Encoded protein: CASSLFTSGGLDTQYF.

The chain employs TRBV15 and TRBJ2-5, with 13 positions matching TRBD2. CDR1 LNHNV and CDR2 YYDKDF come from the germline V gene (reference sequence). V lost 1 base to trimming and J lost 13 bases; unmatched junction nucleotides: 18. The CDR3 has 18 residues. The CDR3 is CATSRAAERGGLAGVWYF. In DNA form, the CDR3 reads TGTGCCACCAGCAGAGCTGCCGAAAGGGGTGGACTAGCGGGAGTTTGGTACTTC.

V usage is TRBV5-1 and J usage is TRBJ2-2, with 8 bases identical to TRBD1. Per germline, CDR1 SGHRS and CDR2 YFSETQ. The CDR3 length is 16 residues. J lost 4 bases, V lost 2 bases, and 7 bases had no gene match. In nucleotides, the CDR3 is TGCGCCAGCAGCTTATCAGGGGGCGCGGGCACCGGGGAGCTGTTTTTT. Residues: CASSLSGGAGTGELFF.

In its sample, this clone was seen a few times. This chain uses TRBV4-2 with TRBJ1-4; 11 bases match TRBD1. Losses at the gene ends were 2 bases for V and 7 bases for J; bases not matched to a gene: 6. This CDR3 contains 16 residues. Looked up from germline, CDR1 is LGHNA and CDR2 is YNFKEQ. CDR3 sequence: CASSQWTGGFGEKLFF. The CDR3 DNA follows: TGTGCCAGCAGCCAATGGACAGGGGGCTTCGGTGAAAAACTGTTTTTT.

The rearrangement uses TRBV15 and TRBJ1-4; no reliable D call. The V gene lost 1 base and the J gene lost 5 bases, with 5 bases spanning the gap. Germline CDR1 LNHNV, CDR2 YYDKDF (reference sequence). The CDR3 contains 13 residues. The CDR3 loop reads CATSRAGNEKLFF. The CDR3 DNA sequence: TGTGCCACCAGCAGAGCGGGGAATGAAAAACTGTTTTTT. Drawing the rest from reference TRBV15 and TRBJ1-4, the complete variable domain is DAMVIQNPRYQVTQFGKPVTLSCSQTLNHNVMYWYQQKSSQAPKLLFHYYDKDFNNEADTPDNFQSRRPNTSFCFLDIRSPGLGDTAMYLCATSRAGNEKLFFGSGTQLSVL.

The chain links TRBV19 to TRBJ1-1; TRBD1 aligns across 9 bases. The junction had 2 bases not matched to a gene; V was cut back by 5 bases and J by 1 base. From germline, CDR1 is LNHDA and CDR2 SQIVND (reference sequence). This CDR3 region has 14 residues. This CDR3 reads CASSHRGPNTEAFF. CDR3 coding DNA: TGTGCCAGTAGTCACAGGGGGCCGAACACTGAAGCTTTCTTT.

This clone has a handful of counts. V and J are TRBV18 and TRBJ2-1; D perhaps matches TRBD1 (6 bases). From germline, CDR1 is KGHSH and CDR2 LQKENI. Trimming shortened V by 4 bases and J by 2 bases, and 12 bases separated the two germline ends. This CDR3 comprises 15 residues. This CDR3 is CASSQGGNTYNEQFF. In DNA, the CDR3 is TGTGCCAGCTCACAAGGGGGTAACACCTACAATGAGCAGTTCTTC.

The V gene is TRBV5-4, the J gene TRBJ2-3, with D unresolved. CDR1 and CDR2 from the germline V gene are SGHNT and YYREEE (reference sequence). V lost 4 bases, J lost 0 bases, and 6 bases lay in between. The CDR3 covers 13 residues. CDR3 sequence: CASSQASTDTQYF. The CDR3 DNA reads TGTGCCAGCAGCCAAGCTAGCACAGATACGCAGTATTTT.

The CDR3: CASSQEDRLLYEQYF. The CDR3 nucleotides read TGTGCCAGCAGCCAAGAGGACAGGCTTTTGTACGAGCAGTACTTC. The rearrangement joins TRBV4-2 to TRBJ2-7; TRBD1 matches at 7 bases. CDR1 and CDR2 (germline): LGHNA, YNFKEQ. The CDR3 totals 15 residues. The V and J ends lost 0 bases and 4 bases, in that order; junction bases with no gene match: 6.

This chain joins TRBV6-5 and TRBJ1-2, with a weak D call TRBD1 (5 bases). Trimming left V 5 bases short and J 7 bases short, with 8 bases between. There are 11 residues in the CDR3. CDR1 and CDR2 from the germline V gene are MNHEY and SVGAGI. The CDR3 sequence is CASSERGGYTF. The CDR3 DNA is TGTGCCAGCAGTGAAAGGGGTGGCTACACCTTC.

A remark on this clone: One end of the junction is discordant with germline, which a read error may explain. Other nucleotide sequences from this sample produce the same CDR3. V usage is TRBV2 and J usage is TRBJ2-5; D possibly corresponds to TRBD1 (6 bases). Germline assignment: CDR1 SNHLY and CDR2 FYNNEI. The CDR3 runs 13 residues. CDR3 in DNA: TGTGCCAGCAGTGAAGTGTACAGGGAGACTCAGTACTTC. Protein: CASSEVYRETQYF.

This clone was found once. This rearrangement joins TRBV11-2 to TRBJ2-7; perhaps TRBD1 as D (5 bases). CDR1 is SGHAT, CDR2 FQNNGV, per germline. Trimming shortened V by 5 bases and J by 3 bases, and 11 bases separated the two germline ends. The CDR3 extends over 13 amino acids. The DNA of the CDR3 is TGTGCCAGCAGCCGTGGACATCTCTACGAGCAGTACTTC. It encodes CASSRGHLYEQYF.

The chain uses TRBV5-1 and TRBJ2-7; the D is unclear. CDR3 length equals 12 residues. From germline, CDR1 is SGHRS and CDR2 YFSETQ. The V end lost 0 bases, the J end lost 2 bases, and 3 bases lay between the germline ends. The CDR3 DNA sequence: TGCGCCAGCAGCTTGGGGGCCTACGAGCAGTACTTC. Protein: CASSLGAYEQYF.